The 16 T cell receptor beta chains below all came from one sample that was sequenced in a study of Tregs in tolerant kidney transplant recipients (dated by TCRdb to the late 2010s). The receptor library was made with the immunoSEQ multiplex PCR assay. TCRdb took this table from immuneACCESS and kept in-frame rearrangements with V and J called. Such tables lack part of the clones; where checked against another copy, unresolved V genes explain under half of the gap, and the rest is unexplained. Within this sample are 50,000 or so clones, with less than 95% of them counted one time only. The top ten constitute about 0.71% of the sample. The sample was Tregs from blood. All receptors come from a human donor in good health.

This rearrangement joins TRBV9 to TRBJ1-2; D is unresolved. CDR1 and CDR2 from the germline V gene are SGDLS and YYNGEE. V lost 6 bases, J lost 0 bases, and 9 bases lay in between. This CDR3 has 13 residues. The CDR3 loop reads CASTSTANYGYTF. Written as DNA, the CDR3 is TGTGCCAGCACGAGTACGGCTAACTATGGCTACACCTTC.

The gene calls are TRBV25-1 and TRBJ1-4, with D possibly matching TRBD1 (6 bases). This CDR3 spans 15 amino acids. The germline V gene encodes CDR1 MGHDK and CDR2 SYGVNS. Deletions cut 1 base from V and 3 bases from J, with 9 bases between. The DNA of the CDR3 is TGTGCCAGCAGTGAATTGGGGGGGCCTAATGAAAAACTGTTTTTT. Translated: CASSELGGPNEKLFF. Using reference TRBV25-1 and TRBJ1-4 for the parts outside the CDR3, the full variable domain is EADIYQTPRYLVIGTGKKITLECSQTMGHDKMYWYQQDPGMELHLIHYSYGVNSTEKGDLSSESTVSRIRTEHFPLTLESARPSHTSQYLCASSELGGPNEKLFFGSGTQLSVL.

The rearrangement links TRBV11-3 to TRBJ2-2; TRBD2 matches 8 bases. V trimming: 1 base; J trimming: 1 base; junction bases outside the gene matches: 8. This CDR3 has 18 residues. In germline, CDR1 is SGHNT, CDR2 YENEEA. The chain's CDR3 is CASSLGSGLAGNTGELFF. The CDR3 DNA sequence: TGTGCCAGCAGCTTAGGTTCGGGTCTAGCGGGGAACACCGGGGAGCTGTTTTTT. The complete variable domain, with remaining parts taken from reference TRBV11-3 and TRBJ2-2, reads EAGVVQSPRYKIIEKKQPVAFWCNPISGHNTLYWYLQNLGQGPELLIRYENEEAVDDSQLPKDRFSAERLKGVDSTLKIQPAELGDSAVYLCASSLGSGLAGNTGELFFGEGSRLTVL.

The V gene is TRBV5-1, the J gene TRBJ1-6; D is unclear. The CDR3 totals 13 residues. Germline lookup yields CDR1 SGHRS and CDR2 YFSETQ. V gave up 1 base and J gave up 8 bases, with 7 bases separating them. CDR3 amino acids: CASSLRSDSPLHF. The CDR3 DNA reads as TGCGCCAGCAGCTTGCGTTCGGATTCACCCCTCCACTTT.

The sample holds one count of this clone. The V and J genes are TRBV5-1 and TRBJ2-2; 7 bases map to TRBD1. Germline CDR1 SGHRS, CDR2 YFSETQ. V was pared by 4 bases and J by 5 bases, with 2 bases of the junction left unmatched. This CDR3 contains 13 residues. CDR3 nucleotides: TGCGCCAGCAGCGGGACAGCTACCGGGGAGCTGTTTTTT. It is translated as CASSGTATGELFF. The full variable domain, completed using reference TRBV5-1 and TRBJ2-2, is KAGVTQTPRYLIKTRGQQVTLSCSPISGHRSVSWYQQTPGQGLQFLFEYFSETQRNKGNFPGRFSGRQFSNSRSEMNVSTLELGDSALYLCASSGTATGELFFGEGSRLTVL.

V gene TRBV5-1 combines with J gene TRBJ2-1; perhaps TRBD2 as D (6 bases). V was cut by 0 bases and J by 14 bases, with 15 bases left in between. Germline CDR1 and CDR2: SGHRS and YFSETQ. The CDR3 extends over 13 amino acids. Written as DNA, the CDR3 is TGCGCCAGCAGCTTGGGCGGCGGGAACTACAAGTTCTTC. It codes for CASSLGGGNYKFF.

The V gene is TRBV7-2, the J gene TRBJ2-5; D uncertain. This CDR3 contains 11 residues. Germline CDR1 and CDR2: SGHTA and FQGNSA. With 5 bases removed from V and 5 bases from J, the gap between germline ends came to 6 bases. CDR3 bases: TGTGCCAGCAGCGCCGCGGAGACCCAGTACTTC. Translated: CASSAAETQYF. Using reference TRBV7-2 and TRBJ2-5 for the parts outside the CDR3, the full variable domain is GAGVSQSPSNKVTEKGKDVELRCDPISGHTALYWYRQSLGQGLEFLIYFQGNSAPDKSGLPSDRFSAERTGGSVSTLTIQRTQQEDSAVYLCASSAAETQYFGPGTRLLVL.

The rearrangement uses TRBV29-1 and TRBJ2-1; D gene unclear. This CDR3 contains 13 residues. The V gene lost 6 bases and the J gene lost 0 bases, with 9 bases spanning the gap. Germline values: CDR1 SQVTM, CDR2 ANQGSEA. CDR3 bases: TGCAGCGTCGACGGTCTCTCCTACAATGAGCAGTTCTTC. Translating it yields CSVDGLSYNEQFF.

The chain combines TRBV11-3 with TRBJ2-5; the D gene is possibly TRBD2 (5 bases). The DNA end lines up better with TRBJ2-7; the J call may be wrong. The CDR3 sequence is 13 residues long. Germline V gives CDR1 SGHNT, CDR2 YENEEA. Written as DNA, the CDR3 is TGTGCCAGCAGCTTCGAGCCTGAGGGCGAGCAGTACTTC. It translates to CASSFEPEGEQYF.

This sequence joins TRBV18 and TRBJ1-2; 7 bases map to TRBD1. Germline assignment: CDR1 KGHSH and CDR2 LQKENI. The CDR3 has 15 residues. Trimming at V came to 3 bases and at J to 3 bases, leaving 7 bases not matched to a gene. The CDR3 spells CASSPSTGTYYGYTF. CDR3 nucleotides: TGTGCCAGCTCACCCTCGACAGGGACGTACTATGGCTACACCTTC.

This chain joins TRBV29-1 and TRBJ1-2; TRBD1 matches at 9 bases. In germline, CDR1 is SQVTM, CDR2 ANQGSEA. V gave up 3 bases and J gave up 5 bases; unmatched junction bases: 4. The CDR3 extends over 13 amino acids. The DNA of the CDR3 is TGCAGCGTTGATACAGGGGGCACTTATGGCTACACCTTC. Amino acid sequence: CSVDTGGTYGYTF.

This chain uses TRBV10-1 with TRBJ2-5; the match to TRBD2 covers 7 bases. V was pared by 3 bases and J by 5 bases, with 9 bases of the junction left unmatched. This CDR3 contains 15 residues. In germline, CDR1 is WNHNN, CDR2 SYGVQD (reference sequence). The CDR3 nucleotides are TGCGCCAGCAGTGAAGGAGGGAGGGCCGGGGAGACCCAGTACTTC. Translating gives CASSEGGRAGETQYF.

J is TRBJ1-4 and V is TRBV18; D is undetermined. This CDR3 region has 16 residues. Trimming pared 3 bases from V and 8 bases from J, leaving 19 bases between. Looked up from germline, CDR1 is KGHSH and CDR2 is LQKENI. CDR3 in DNA: TGTGCCAGCTCACCGGCGGTGGGGTTAGGACGAGAAAAACTGTTTTTT. Amino acid sequence: CASSPAVGLGREKLFF.

This clone showed up just once. This rearrangement joins TRBV7-9 to TRBJ1-2; possible D gene TRBD1, 5 bases. This CDR3 contains 13 residues. V was cut by 8 bases and J by 2 bases, with 12 bases left in between. In germline, CDR1 is SEHNR, CDR2 FQNEAQ (reference sequence). The chain's CDR3 is CASGGGGNYGYTF. In DNA form, the CDR3 reads TGTGCCAGCGGGGGTGGGGGAAACTATGGCTACACCTTC.

The rearrangement joins TRBV4-1 to TRBJ2-7, with 7 positions matching TRBD1. Losses at the gene ends were 3 bases for V and 4 bases for J; bases not matched to a gene: 3. Germline assignment: CDR1 MGHRA and CDR2 YSYEKL. This CDR3 region has 13 residues. The DNA for the CDR3 is TGCGCCAGCAGCCATCAACAGGGGTACGAGCAGTACTTC. Translation: CASSHQQGYEQYF.

This clone appeared a single time. CDR3 sequence (DNA): TGTGCCATCGGGGCTTCTCTAGCCAAAAACATTCAGTACTTC. Translating it yields CAIGASLAKNIQYF. V gene TRBV10-3 combines with J gene TRBJ2-4; D perhaps matches TRBD1 (5 bases). Trimming took off 8 bases at V and 0 bases at J, with 11 bases between the two ends. Germline V gene sequence: CDR1 ENHRY, CDR2 SYGVKD. This CDR3 spans 14 amino acids.